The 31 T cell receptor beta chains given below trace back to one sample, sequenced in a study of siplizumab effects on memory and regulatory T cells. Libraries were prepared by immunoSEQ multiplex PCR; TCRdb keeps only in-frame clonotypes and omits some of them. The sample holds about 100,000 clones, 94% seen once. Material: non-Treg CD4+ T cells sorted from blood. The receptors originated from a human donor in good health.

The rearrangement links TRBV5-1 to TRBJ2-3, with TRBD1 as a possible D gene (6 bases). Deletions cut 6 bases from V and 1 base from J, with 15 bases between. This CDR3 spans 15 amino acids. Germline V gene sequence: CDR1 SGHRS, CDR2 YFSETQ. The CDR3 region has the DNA TGCGCCAGCAACCCCACAGGGAGTGGCACAGATACGCAGTATTTT. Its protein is CASNPTGSGTDTQYF. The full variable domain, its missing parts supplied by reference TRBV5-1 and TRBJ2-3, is KAGVTQTPRYLIKTRGQQVTLSCSPISGHRSVSWYQQTPGQGLQFLFEYFSETQRNKGNFPGRFSGRQFSNSRSEMNVSTLELGDSALYLCASNPTGSGTDTQYFGPGTRLTVL.

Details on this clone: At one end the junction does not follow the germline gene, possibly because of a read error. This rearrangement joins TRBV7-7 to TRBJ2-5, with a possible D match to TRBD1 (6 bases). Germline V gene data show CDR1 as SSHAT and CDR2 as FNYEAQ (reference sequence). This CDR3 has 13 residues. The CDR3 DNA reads TGTGCTAGCAGCACAGGGATTCGAGAGACCCAGTACTTC. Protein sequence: CASSTGIRETQYF.

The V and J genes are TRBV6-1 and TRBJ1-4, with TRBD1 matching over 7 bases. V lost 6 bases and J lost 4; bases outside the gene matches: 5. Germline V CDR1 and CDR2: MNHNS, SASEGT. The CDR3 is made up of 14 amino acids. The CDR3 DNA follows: TGTGCCAGCAGGGACAGGCTGGGTAATGAAAAACTGTTTTTT. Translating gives CASRDRLGNEKLFF.

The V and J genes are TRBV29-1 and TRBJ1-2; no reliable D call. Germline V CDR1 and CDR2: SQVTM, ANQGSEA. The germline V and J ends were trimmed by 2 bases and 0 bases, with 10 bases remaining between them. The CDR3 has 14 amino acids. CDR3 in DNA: TGCAGCGTTGAAAGGAAGCCCTCTAACTATGGCTACACCTTC. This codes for CSVERKPSNYGYTF.

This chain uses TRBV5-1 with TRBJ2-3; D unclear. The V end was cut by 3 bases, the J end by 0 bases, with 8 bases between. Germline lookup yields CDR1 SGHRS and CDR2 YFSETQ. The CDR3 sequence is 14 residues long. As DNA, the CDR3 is TGCGCCAGCAGCTCGGACCAGAGCACAGATACGCAGTATTTT. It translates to CASSSDQSTDTQYF. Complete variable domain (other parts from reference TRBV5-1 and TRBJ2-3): KAGVTQTPRYLIKTRGQQVTLSCSPISGHRSVSWYQQTPGQGLQFLFEYFSETQRNKGNFPGRFSGRQFSNSRSEMNVSTLELGDSALYLCASSSDQSTDTQYFGPGTRLTVL.

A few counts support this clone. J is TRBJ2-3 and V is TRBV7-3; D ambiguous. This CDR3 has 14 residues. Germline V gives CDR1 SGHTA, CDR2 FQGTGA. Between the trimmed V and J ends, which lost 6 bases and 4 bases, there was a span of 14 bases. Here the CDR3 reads CASSLGVPPDTQYF. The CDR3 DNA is TGTGCCAGCAGTCTTGGCGTCCCCCCAGATACGCAGTATTTT.

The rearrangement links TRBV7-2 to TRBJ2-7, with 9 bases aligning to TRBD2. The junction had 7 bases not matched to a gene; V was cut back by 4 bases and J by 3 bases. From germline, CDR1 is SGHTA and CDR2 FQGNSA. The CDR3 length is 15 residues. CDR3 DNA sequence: TGTGCCAGCAGCTCGGGACTAGCTTATATCTACGAGCAGTACTTC. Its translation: CASSSGLAYIYEQYF.

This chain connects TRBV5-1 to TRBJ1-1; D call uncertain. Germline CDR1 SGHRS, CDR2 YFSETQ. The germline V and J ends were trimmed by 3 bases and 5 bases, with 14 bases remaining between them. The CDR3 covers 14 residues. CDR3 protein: CASSSTGGGTEAFF. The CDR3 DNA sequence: TGCGCCAGCAGCTCCACCGGAGGAGGGACTGAAGCTTTCTTT.

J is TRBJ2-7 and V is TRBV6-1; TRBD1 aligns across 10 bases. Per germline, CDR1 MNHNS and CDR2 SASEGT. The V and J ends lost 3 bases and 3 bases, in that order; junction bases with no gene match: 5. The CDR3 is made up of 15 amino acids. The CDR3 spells CASSEGTGVVYEQYF. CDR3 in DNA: TGTGCCAGCAGTGAGGGGACAGGGGTAGTCTACGAGCAGTACTTC.

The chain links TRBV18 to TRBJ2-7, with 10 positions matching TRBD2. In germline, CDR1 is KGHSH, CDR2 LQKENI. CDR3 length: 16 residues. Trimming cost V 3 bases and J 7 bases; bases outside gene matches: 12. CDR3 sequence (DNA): TGTGCCAGCTCACCTCCCGCCGATAGCGGGAGGAGGGAGCAGTACTTC. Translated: CASSPPADSGRREQYF.

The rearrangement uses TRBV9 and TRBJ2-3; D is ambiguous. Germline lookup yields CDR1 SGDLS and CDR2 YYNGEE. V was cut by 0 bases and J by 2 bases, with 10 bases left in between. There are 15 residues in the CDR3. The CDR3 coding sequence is TGTGCCAGCAGCGTAGTTGGGCTAGACACAGATACGCAGTATTTT. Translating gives CASSVVGLDTDTQYF.

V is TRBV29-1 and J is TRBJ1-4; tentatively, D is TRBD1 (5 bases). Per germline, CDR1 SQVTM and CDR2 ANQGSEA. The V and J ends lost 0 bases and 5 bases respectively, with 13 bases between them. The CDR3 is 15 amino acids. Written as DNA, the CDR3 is TGCAGCGTTGAAGATGGGGGACTACGCAATGAAAAACTGTTTTTT. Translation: CSVEDGGLRNEKLFF.

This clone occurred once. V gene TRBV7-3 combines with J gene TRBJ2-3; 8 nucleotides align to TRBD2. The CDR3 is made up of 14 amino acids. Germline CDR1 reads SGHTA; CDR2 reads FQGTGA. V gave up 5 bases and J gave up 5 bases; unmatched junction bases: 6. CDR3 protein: CASSPGGAIDTQYF. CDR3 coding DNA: TGTGCCAGCAGCCCCGGGGGGGCAATAGATACGCAGTATTTT.

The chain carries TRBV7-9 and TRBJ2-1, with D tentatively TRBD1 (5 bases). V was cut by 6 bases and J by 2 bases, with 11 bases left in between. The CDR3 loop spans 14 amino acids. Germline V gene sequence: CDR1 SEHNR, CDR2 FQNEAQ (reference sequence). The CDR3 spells CASSNRGTYNEQFF. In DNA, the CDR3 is TGTGCCAGCAGTAATAGGGGTACCTACAATGAGCAGTTCTTC.

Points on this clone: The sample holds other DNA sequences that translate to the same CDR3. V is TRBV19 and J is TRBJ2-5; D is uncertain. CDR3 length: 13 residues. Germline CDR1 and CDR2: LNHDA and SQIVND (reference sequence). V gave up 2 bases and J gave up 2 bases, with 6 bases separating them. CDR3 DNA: TGTGCCAGTAGTATAAATCGTCAAGAGACCCAGTACTTC. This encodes CASSINRQETQYF.

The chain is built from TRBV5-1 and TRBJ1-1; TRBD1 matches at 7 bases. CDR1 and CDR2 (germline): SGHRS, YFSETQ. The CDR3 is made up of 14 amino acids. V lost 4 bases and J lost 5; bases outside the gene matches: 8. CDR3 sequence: CASSATTGQTEAFF. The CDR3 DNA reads TGCGCCAGCAGCGCTACGACAGGGCAGACTGAAGCTTTCTTT.

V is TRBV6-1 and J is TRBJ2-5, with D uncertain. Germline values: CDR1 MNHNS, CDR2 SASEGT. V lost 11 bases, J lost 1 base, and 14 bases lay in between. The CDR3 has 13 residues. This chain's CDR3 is CAGRFGPQETQYF. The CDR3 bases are TGTGCCGGTCGGTTCGGGCCCCAAGAGACCCAGTACTTC.

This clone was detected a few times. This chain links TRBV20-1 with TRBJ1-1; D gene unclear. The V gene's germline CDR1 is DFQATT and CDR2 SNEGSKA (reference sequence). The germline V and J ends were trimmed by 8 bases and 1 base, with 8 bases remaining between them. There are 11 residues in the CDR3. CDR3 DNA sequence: TGCAGTTGTCGACAGAACACTGAAGCTTTCTTT. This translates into CSCRQNTEAFF.

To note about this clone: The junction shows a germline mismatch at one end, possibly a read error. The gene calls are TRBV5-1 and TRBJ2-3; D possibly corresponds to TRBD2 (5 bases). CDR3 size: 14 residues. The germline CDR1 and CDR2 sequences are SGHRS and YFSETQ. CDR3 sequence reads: CASSFGIDADTQYF. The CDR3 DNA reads TGTGCCAGCAGCTTCGGGATAGACGCAGATACGCAGTATTTT.

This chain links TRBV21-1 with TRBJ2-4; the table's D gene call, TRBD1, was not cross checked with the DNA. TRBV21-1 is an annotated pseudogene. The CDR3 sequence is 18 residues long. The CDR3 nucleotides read TGTGCCAGCAGCAAAGTCAAAGACAGGGGAAGAAGAATGAACATTCAGTACTTC. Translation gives CASSKVKDRGRRMNIQYF.

CDR3 sequence: CASSRDGRLTGELFF. CDR3 sequence (DNA): TGTGCCAGCAGCCGTGACGGACGCCTCACCGGGGAGCTGTTTTTT. This chain joins TRBV14 and TRBJ2-2; no clear D gene. V was trimmed by 4 bases and J by 4 bases, leaving 13 bases between them. There are 15 residues in the CDR3. Looked up from germline, CDR1 is SGHDN and CDR2 is FVKESK.

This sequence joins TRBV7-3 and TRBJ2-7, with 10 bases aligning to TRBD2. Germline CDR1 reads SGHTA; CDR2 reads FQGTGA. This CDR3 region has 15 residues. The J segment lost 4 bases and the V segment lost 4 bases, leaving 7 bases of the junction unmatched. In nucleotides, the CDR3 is TGTGCCAGCAGCTCCGGGACTAGCGTATGGTACGAGCAGTACTTC. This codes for CASSSGTSVWYEQYF.

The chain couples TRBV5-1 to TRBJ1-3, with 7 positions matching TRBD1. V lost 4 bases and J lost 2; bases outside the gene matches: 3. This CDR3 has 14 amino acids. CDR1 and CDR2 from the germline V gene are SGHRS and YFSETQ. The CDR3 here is CASSMQGAGNTIYF. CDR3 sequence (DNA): TGCGCCAGCAGCATGCAGGGGGCTGGAAACACCATATATTTT.

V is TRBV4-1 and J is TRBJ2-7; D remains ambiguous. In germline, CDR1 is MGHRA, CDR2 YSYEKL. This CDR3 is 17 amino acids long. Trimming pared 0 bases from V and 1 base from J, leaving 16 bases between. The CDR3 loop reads CASSQDRAERISYEQYF. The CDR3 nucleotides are TGCGCCAGCAGCCAAGATCGGGCAGAAAGAATATCCTACGAGCAGTACTTC.

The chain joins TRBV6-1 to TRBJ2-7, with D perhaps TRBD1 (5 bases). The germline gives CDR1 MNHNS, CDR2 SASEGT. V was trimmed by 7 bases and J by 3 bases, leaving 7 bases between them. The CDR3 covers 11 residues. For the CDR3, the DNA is TGTGCCAGCACTCAGGGCTACGAGCAGTACTTC. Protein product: CASTQGYEQYF.

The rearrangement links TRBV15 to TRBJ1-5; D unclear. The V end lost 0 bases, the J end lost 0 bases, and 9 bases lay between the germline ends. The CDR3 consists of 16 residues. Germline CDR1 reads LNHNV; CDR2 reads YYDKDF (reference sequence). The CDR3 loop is CATSRDEVYSNQPQHF. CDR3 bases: TGTGCCACCAGCAGAGATGAGGTATATAGCAATCAGCCCCAGCATTTT.

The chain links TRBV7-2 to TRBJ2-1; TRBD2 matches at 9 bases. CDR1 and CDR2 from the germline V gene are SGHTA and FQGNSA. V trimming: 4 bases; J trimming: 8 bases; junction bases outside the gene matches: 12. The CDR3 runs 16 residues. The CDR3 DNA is TGTGCCAGCAGCTCCCCCGGAGCGGGAGGAAGAGATGAGCAGTTCTTC. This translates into CASSSPGAGGRDEQFF.

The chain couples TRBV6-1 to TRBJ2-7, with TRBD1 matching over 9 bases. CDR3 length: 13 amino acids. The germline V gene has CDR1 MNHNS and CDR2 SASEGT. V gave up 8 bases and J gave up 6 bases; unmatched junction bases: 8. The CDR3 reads CASEKGDRAEQYF. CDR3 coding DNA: TGTGCCAGCGAAAAAGGGGACAGGGCCGAGCAGTACTTC.

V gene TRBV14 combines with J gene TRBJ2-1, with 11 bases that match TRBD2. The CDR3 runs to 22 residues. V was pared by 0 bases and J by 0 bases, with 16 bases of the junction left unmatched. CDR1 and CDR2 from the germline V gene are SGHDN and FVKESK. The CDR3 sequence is CASSQESRVEGLAGYSYNEQFF. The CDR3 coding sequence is TGTGCCAGCAGCCAAGAGTCCCGTGTAGAAGGACTAGCGGGCTACTCCTACAATGAGCAGTTCTTC.

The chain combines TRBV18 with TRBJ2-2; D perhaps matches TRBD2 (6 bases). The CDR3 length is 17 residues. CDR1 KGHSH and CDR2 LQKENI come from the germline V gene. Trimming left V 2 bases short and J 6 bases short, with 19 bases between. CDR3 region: CASSPKDPSARSGELFF. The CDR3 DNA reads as TGTGCCAGCTCACCAAAGGATCCTAGCGCCAGGTCCGGGGAGCTGTTTTTT.

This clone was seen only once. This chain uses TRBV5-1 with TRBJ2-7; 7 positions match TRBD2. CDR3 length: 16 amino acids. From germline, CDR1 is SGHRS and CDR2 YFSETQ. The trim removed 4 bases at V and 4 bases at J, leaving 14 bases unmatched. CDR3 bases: TGCGCCAGCAGCCTCGCGAAGGCGGGAGTGCATTACGAGCAGTACTTC. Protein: CASSLAKAGVHYEQYF.